The 11 T cell receptor beta chains given below trace back to one sample, sequenced in a study of T cell responses to AZD1222 COVID-19 vaccine. This table comes from immunoSEQ multiplex PCR, and its TCRdb copy is limited to in-frame clones, with some not included. The table shows more than 80,000 clones, with around 90% occurring only once. Specimen: peripheral blood, collected 28 days after the second AZD1222 dose. All receptors come from an adult who received the AZD1222 COVID-19 vaccine.

The genes are TRBV7-2 and TRBJ2-4, with TRBD2 identical over 11 bases. The CDR3 is 14 amino acids. Trimming at V came to 1 base and at J to 8 bases, leaving 1 base not matched to a gene. Germline V gives CDR1 SGHTA, CDR2 FQGNSA. The CDR3 sequence is CASSLDSGGDIQYF. In nucleotides, the CDR3 is TGTGCCAGCAGCTTAGATAGCGGGGGGGACATTCAGTACTTC. The complete variable domain, with remaining parts taken from reference TRBV7-2 and TRBJ2-4, reads GAGVSQSPSNKVTEKGKDVELRCDPISGHTALYWYRQSLGQGLEFLIYFQGNSAPDKSGLPSDRFSAERTGGSVSTLTIQRTQQEDSAVYLCASSLDSGGDIQYFGAGTRLSVL.

This clone is medium-sized in the sample. The chain couples TRBV5-5 to TRBJ1-5, with a tentative D call TRBD1 (5 bases). The V and J ends lost 3 bases and 4 bases respectively, with 14 bases between them. The CDR3 has 15 residues. Germline values: CDR1 SGHKS, CDR2 YYEKEE (reference sequence). CDR3 in DNA: TGTGCCAGCAGCTCAATGCAGGGAGGGAATCAGCCCCAGCATTTT. Translation: CASSSMQGGNQPQHF.

This sequence joins TRBV9 and TRBJ2-2, with D perhaps assigned TRBD1 or TRBD2 (5 bases each). The CDR3 length is 13 residues. In germline, CDR1 is SGDLS, CDR2 YYNGEE. The V and J ends lost 6 bases and 7 bases respectively, with 13 bases between them. In nucleotides, the CDR3 is TGTGCCAGCAACCTTGGGGGAAACGGGGAGCTGTTTTTT. It codes for CASNLGGNGELFF.

The J gene is TRBJ1-2, the V gene TRBV13, with 8 bases fitting TRBD1. The CDR3 length is 15 residues. Germline V lookup: CDR1 PRHDT, CDR2 FYEKMQ (reference sequence). The ends lost 0 bases at V and 3 bases at J; junction bases unmatched: 3. CDR3 region: CASSLGTGVHYGYTF. Written as DNA, the CDR3 is TGTGCCAGCAGCTTAGGGACAGGGGTTCACTATGGCTACACCTTC.

The chain is built from TRBV18 and TRBJ1-2, with a weak D call TRBD1 (5 bases). Germline-derived CDR1 and CDR2 are KGHSH and LQKENI. Trimming shortened V by 3 bases and J by 3 bases, and 14 bases separated the two germline ends. The CDR3 covers 15 residues. As DNA, the CDR3 is TGTGCCAGCTCACCCGGCAGGGCGAAAGACTATGGCTACACCTTC. Its translation is CASSPGRAKDYGYTF.

This clone was observed a handful of times. This chain connects TRBV28 to TRBJ1-2; D is possibly TRBD1 (6 bases). The germline gives CDR1 MDHEN, CDR2 SYDVKM. With 5 bases removed from V and 3 bases from J, the gap between germline ends came to 10 bases. There are 13 residues in the CDR3. The CDR3 region is CASSQGSDYGYTF. The DNA for the CDR3 is TGTGCCAGCAGTCAGGGGTCTGACTATGGCTACACCTTC.

This clone was observed a single time. The chain links TRBV18 to TRBJ2-1; D is perhaps TRBD1 or TRBD2 (5 bases each). The CDR3 extends over 14 amino acids. The germline V and J ends were trimmed by 3 bases and 5 bases, with 11 bases remaining between them. Germline V lookup: CDR1 KGHSH, CDR2 LQKENI. The CDR3 reads CASSPRDGHNEQFF. In DNA form, the CDR3 reads TGTGCCAGCTCACCCCGGGACGGACACAATGAGCAGTTCTTC.

This chain links TRBV9 with TRBJ1-1; no definite D call. The CDR3 is 12 amino acids. Germline V CDR1 and CDR2: SGDLS, YYNGEE. V was trimmed by 0 bases and J by 8 bases, leaving 8 bases between them. This CDR3 reads CASSVEGREAFF. The DNA of the CDR3 is TGTGCCAGCAGCGTAGAGGGCAGGGAAGCTTTCTTT.

The chain employs TRBV6-2 or TRBV6-3 and TRBJ1-2; 7 nucleotides align to TRBD1. This CDR3 is 15 amino acids long. V dropped 2 bases and J dropped 2; count of bases not matched to a gene: 5. Per germline, CDR1 MNHEY and CDR2 SVGEGT. The CDR3 spells CASSYPTGRNYGYTF. The CDR3 DNA reads TGTGCCAGCAGTTACCCGACAGGGCGGAACTATGGCTACACCTTC.

This clone was recorded once. V is TRBV7-9 and J is TRBJ1-2; no clear D. Germline V gene lookup returns CDR1 SEHNR and CDR2 FQNEAQ (reference sequence). CDR3 length equals 14 residues. V gave up 3 bases and J gave up 6 bases, with 14 bases separating them. Here the CDR3 DNA reads TGTGCCAGCAGCTTGTCTCCCGATTTGAATGGCTACACCTTC. Translating gives CASSLSPDLNGYTF.

V gene TRBV21-1 combines with J gene TRBJ2-7; the DNA was not used to check the table's D call, TRBD1. TRBV21-1 is an annotated pseudogene. CDR3 size: 15 residues. In DNA, the CDR3 is TGTGCCAGCAGCAAAGAGGCGGGACAGGGCTACGAGCAGTACTTC. It translates to CASSKEAGQGYEQYF.